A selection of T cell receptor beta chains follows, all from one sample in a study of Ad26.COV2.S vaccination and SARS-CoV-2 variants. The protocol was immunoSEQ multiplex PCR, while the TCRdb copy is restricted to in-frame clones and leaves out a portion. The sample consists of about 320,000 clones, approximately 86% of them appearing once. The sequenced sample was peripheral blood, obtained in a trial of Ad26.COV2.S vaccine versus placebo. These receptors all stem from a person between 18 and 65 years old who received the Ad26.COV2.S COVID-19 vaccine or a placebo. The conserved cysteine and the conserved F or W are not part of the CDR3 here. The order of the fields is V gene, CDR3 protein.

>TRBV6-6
ASSYSGSDGYT
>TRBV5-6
ASSPYSSNEKLF
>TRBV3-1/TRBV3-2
ASSPSGSSGNTIY
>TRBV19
ASSPSGQRGEKLF
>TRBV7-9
ASSLAQASKLF
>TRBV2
ASSDSDQPQH
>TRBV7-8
ASSLMGQGKTQY
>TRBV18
ASSPTTSSVSGNTIY
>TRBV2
ASSEGRAYEQY
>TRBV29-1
SVVRGQIEAF
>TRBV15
ATSGQADRGTEAF
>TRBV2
ASSEHLSNQPQH
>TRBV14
ASSQDMGRGAF
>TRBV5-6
ASSLVGSRSGNTIY
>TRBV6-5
ASSSGRDQPQH
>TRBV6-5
ASRGWINTGELF
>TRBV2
ASRPTTGTQY
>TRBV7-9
ASSSPGTGLGGYT
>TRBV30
AWSGPDQETQY
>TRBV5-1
ASSPNPSGPNTEAF
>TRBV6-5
ASSPVSKNQPQH
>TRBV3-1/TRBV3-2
ASSPHWTDSYEQY